This record looks at one T cell receptor beta chain sequence and its context. The antigen is not known. This sample was taken from a study of shared clonotypes between healthy human individuals. Whole-study findings and limits: Clonotype sharing among the donors was expected to vary with sequencing depth. Only a few donors were included, so the genetic and exposure-history diversity represented was limited. The study found about 5% of naive CD4 clonotypes shared across a handful of donors. Memory subsets generally showed lower estimated richness than naive subsets.

It was CD45RO-negative cells, positively selected for CCR7, that made up naive CD8 cells, with terminally differentiated effector memory CD45RA+ cells excluded. Sequencing used immunoSEQ multiplex PCR; TCRdb keeps in-frame clones, though not all of them. The sample consists of about 2.1 million clones, over 85% of them appearing once. The clonotype comes from a man between 18 and 29 years old in good health. Some clones in this sample may be carry-over from other donors' samples. What was sequenced was naive CD8+ T cells from PBMCs.

CDR3 amino acids: CASAPMGTGQETQYF. CDR3 in DNA: TGTGCCAGCGCCCCCATGGGGACAGGGCAAGAGACCCAGTACTTC. The chain combines TRBV27 with TRBJ2-5; TRBD1 matches at 9 bases. Germline values: CDR1 MNHEY, CDR2 SMNVEV (reference sequence). The length of the CDR3 is 15 residues. The V segment lost 8 bases and the J segment 2 bases; nucleotides outside the gene matches: 9.